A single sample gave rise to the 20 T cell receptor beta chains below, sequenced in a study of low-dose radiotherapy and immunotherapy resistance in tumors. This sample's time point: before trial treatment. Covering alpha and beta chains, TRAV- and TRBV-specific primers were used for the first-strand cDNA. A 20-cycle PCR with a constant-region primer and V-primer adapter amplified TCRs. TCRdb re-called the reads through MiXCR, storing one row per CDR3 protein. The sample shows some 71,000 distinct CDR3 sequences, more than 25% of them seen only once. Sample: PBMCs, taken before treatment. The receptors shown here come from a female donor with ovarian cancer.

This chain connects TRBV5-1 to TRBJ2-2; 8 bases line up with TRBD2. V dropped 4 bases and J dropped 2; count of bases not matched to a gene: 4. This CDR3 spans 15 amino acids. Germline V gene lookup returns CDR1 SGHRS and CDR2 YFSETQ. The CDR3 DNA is TGCGCCAGCAGCGCGGGACTAGAAAACACCGGGGAGCTGTTTTTT. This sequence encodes CASSAGLENTGELFF.

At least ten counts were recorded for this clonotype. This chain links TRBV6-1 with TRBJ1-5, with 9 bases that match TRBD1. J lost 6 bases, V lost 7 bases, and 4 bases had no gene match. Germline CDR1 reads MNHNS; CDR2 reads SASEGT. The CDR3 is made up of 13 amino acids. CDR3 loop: CASTGTGSQPQHF. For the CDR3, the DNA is TGTGCCAGCACCGGGACAGGGTCTCAGCCCCAGCATTTT.

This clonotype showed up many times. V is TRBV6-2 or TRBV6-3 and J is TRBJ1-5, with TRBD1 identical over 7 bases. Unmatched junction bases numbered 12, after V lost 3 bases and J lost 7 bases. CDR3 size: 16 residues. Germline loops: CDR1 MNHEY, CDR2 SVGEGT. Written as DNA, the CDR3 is TGTGCCAGCAGTTATGCAGGGGGAGTAGGTCTACAGCCCCAGCATTTT. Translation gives CASSYAGGVGLQPQHF.

The CDR3 loop reads CSGTSGKDEQYF. The CDR3 DNA reads as TGCAGTGGGACTAGCGGGAAAGACGAGCAGTACTTC. This chain uses TRBV20-1 with TRBJ2-7; 12 bases agree with TRBD2. This CDR3 region has 12 residues. CDR1 is DFQATT and CDR2 is SNEGSKA in the germline V gene (reference sequence). With 7 bases clipped from V and 5 bases from J, the junction kept 3 bases outside the gene matches.

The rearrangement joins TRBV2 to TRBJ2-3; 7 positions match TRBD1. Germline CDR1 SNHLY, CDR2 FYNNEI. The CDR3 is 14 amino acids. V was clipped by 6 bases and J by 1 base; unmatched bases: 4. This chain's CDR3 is CASSWTGRTDTQYF. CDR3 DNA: TGTGCCAGCAGCTGGACAGGACGCACAGATACGCAGTATTTT. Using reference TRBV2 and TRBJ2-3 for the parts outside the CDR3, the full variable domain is EPEVTQTPSHQVTQMGQEVILRCVPISNHLYFYWYRQILGQKVEFLVSFYNNEISEKSEIFDDQFSVERPDGSNFTLKIRSTKLEDSAMYFCASSWTGRTDTQYFGPGTRLTVL.

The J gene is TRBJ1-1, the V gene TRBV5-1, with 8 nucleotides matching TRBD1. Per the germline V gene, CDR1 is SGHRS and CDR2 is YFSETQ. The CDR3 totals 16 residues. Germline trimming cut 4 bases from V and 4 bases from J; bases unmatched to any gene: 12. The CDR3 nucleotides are TGCGCCAGCAGCAACGGACAGGGAGTATTTAGCACTGAAGCTTTCTTT. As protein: CASSNGQGVFSTEAFF.

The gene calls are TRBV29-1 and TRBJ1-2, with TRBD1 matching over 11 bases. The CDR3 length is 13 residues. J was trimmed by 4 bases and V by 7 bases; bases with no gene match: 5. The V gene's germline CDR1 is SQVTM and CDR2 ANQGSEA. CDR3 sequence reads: CSADRGPIYGYTF. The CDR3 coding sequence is TGCAGCGCGGACAGGGGGCCGATCTATGGCTACACCTTC.

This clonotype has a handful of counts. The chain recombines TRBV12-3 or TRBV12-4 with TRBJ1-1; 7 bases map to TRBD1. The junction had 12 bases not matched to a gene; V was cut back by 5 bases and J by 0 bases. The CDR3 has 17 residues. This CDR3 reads CASSVRRGGAMNTEAFF. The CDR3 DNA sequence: TGTGCCAGCAGTGTCCGCAGGGGGGGGGCAATGAACACTGAAGCTTTCTTT.

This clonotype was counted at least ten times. CDR3 sequence: CSARVLTSGGADYNEQFF. In DNA, the CDR3 is TGCAGTGCTAGAGTCTTAACTAGCGGGGGAGCCGACTACAATGAGCAGTTCTTC. The chain joins TRBV20-1 to TRBJ2-1; 11 bases line up with TRBD2. Germline lookup yields CDR1 DFQATT and CDR2 SNEGSKA (reference sequence). After removal of 1 base from V and 3 bases from J, the junction contained 11 bases not matched to a gene. There are 18 residues in the CDR3.

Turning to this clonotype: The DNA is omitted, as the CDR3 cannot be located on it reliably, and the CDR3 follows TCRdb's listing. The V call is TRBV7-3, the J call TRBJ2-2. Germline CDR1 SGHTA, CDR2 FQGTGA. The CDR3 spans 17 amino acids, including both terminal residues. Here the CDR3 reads CASSLSIPRGTGELFFF.

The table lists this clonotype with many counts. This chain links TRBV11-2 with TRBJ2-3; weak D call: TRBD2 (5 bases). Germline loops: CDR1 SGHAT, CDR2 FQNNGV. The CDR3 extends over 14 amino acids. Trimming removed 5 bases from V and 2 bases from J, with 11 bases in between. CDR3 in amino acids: CASSPAVNTDTQYF. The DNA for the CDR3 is TGTGCCAGCAGCCCAGCGGTAAACACAGATACGCAGTATTTT.

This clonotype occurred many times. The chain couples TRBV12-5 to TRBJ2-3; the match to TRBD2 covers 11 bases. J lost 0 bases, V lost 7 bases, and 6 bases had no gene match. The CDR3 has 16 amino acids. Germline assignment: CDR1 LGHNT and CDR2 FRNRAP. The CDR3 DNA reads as TGTGCTAGTGCCGCCGGGACTAGCGGTAGCACAGATACGCAGTATTTT. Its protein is CASAAGTSGSTDTQYF.

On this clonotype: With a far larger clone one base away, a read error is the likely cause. CDR3 amino acids: CASSSGRSWEQFF. DNA of the CDR3: TGCGCCAGCAGCTCCGGGAGATCTTGGGAGCAGTTCTTC. The chain links TRBV5-1 to TRBJ2-1, with a weak D call TRBD2 (6 bases). The V end was cut by 3 bases, the J end by 10 bases, with 14 bases between. This CDR3 is 13 amino acids long. Looked up from germline, CDR1 is SGHRS and CDR2 is YFSETQ.

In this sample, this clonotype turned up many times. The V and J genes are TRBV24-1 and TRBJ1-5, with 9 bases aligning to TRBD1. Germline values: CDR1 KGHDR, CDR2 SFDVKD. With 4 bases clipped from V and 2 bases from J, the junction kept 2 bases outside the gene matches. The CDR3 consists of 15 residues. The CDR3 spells CATSDRTGGNQPQHF. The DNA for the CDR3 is TGTGCCACCAGTGACCGGACAGGGGGCAATCAGCCCCAGCATTTT.

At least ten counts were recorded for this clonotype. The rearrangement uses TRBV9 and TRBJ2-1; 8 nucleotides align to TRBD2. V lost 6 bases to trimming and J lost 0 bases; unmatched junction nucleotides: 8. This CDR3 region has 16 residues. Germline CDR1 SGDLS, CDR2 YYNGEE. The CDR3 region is CASNMGSGSSYNEQFF. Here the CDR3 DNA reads TGTGCCAGCAATATGGGGAGCGGGAGCTCCTACAATGAGCAGTTCTTC.

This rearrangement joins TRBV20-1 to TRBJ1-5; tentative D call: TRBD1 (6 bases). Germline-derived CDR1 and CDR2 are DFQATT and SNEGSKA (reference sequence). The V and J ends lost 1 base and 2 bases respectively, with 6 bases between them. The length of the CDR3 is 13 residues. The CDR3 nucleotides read TGCAGTGCTAGAGCAGGGGGCAATCAGCCCCAGCATTTT. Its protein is CSARAGGNQPQHF.

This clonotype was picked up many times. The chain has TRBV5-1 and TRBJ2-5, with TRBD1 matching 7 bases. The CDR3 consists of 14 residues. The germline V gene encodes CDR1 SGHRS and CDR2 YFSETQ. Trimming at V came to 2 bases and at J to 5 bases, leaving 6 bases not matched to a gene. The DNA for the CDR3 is TGCGCCAGCAGCTTAGCCACAGGGGTTGAGACCCAGTACTTC. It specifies CASSLATGVETQYF.

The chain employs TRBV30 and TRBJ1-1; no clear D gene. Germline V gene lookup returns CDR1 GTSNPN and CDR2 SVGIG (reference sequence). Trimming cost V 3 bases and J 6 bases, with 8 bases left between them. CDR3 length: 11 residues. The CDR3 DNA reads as TGTGCCTGGAGGGAGGGCGCTGAAGCTTTCTTT. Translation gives CAWREGAEAFF.

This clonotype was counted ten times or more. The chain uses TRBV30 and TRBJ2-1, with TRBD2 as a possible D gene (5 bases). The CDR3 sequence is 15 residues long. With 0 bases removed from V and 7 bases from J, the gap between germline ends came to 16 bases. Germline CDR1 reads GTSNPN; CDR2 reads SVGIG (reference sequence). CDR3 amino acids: CAWSVGPLGRNEQFF. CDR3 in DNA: TGTGCCTGGAGTGTTGGTCCGCTGGGGAGAAATGAGCAGTTCTTC.

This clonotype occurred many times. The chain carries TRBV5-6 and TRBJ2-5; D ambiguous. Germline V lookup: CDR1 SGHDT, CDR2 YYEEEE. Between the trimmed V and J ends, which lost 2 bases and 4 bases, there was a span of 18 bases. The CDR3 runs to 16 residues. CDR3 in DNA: TGTGCCAGCAGCTTAGTTTCCTATCAGGCGGCAGAGACCCAGTACTTC. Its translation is CASSLVSYQAAETQYF. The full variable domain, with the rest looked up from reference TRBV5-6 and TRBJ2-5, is DAGVTQSPTHLIKTRGQQVTLRCSPKSGHDTVSWYQQALGQGPQFIFQYYEEEERQRGNFPDRFSGHQFPNYSSELNVNALLLGDSALYLCASSLVSYQAAETQYFGPGTRLLVL.